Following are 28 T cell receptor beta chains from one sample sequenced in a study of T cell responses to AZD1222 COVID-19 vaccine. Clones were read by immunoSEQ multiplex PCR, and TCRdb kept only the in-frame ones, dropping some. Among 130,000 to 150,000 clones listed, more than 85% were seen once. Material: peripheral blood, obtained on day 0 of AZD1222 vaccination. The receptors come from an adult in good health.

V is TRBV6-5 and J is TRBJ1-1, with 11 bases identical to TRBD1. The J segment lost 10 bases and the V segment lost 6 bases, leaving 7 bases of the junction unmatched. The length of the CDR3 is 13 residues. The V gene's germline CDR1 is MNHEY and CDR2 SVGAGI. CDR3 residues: CASSPPGTGGAFF. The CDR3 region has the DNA TGTGCCAGCAGCCCACCCGGGACAGGGGGAGCTTTCTTT.

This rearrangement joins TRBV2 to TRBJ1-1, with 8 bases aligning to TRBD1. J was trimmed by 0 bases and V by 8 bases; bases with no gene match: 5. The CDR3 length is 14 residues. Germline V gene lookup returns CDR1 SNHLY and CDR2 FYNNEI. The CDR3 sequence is CASLYRGLNTEAFF. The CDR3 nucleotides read TGTGCCAGCCTATACAGGGGGTTGAACACTGAAGCTTTCTTT.

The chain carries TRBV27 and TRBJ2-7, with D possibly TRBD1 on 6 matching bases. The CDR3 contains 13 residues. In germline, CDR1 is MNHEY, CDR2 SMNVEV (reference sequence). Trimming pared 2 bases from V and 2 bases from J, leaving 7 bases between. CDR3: CASSLGQTYEQYF. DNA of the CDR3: TGTGCCAGCAGTTTAGGACAGACCTACGAGCAGTACTTC.

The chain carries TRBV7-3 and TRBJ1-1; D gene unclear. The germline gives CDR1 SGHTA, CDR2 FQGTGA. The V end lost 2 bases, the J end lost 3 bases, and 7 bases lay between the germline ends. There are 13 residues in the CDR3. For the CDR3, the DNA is TGTGCCAGCAGCTTATTCGAGGACACTGAAGCTTTCTTT. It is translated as CASSLFEDTEAFF.

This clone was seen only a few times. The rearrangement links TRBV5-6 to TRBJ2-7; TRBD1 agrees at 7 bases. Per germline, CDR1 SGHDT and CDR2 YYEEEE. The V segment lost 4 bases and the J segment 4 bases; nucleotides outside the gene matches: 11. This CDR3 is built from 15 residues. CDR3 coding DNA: TGTGCCAGCAGCCCCGAACAGGGGCGTATGTACGAGCAGTACTTC. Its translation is CASSPEQGRMYEQYF.

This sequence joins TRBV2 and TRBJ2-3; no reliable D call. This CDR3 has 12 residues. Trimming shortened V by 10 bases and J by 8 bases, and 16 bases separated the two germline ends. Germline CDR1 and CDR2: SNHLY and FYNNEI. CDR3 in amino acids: CAKHVGGRTQYF. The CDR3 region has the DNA TGTGCCAAGCACGTCGGCGGCCGTACGCAGTATTTT.

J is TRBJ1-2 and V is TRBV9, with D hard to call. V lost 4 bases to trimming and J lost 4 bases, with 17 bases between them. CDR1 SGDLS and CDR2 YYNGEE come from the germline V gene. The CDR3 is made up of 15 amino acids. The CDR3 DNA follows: TGTGCCAGCAGCCCCGCCCCGGCAGCTGGCTATGGCTACACCTTC. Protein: CASSPAPAAGYGYTF.

The CDR3, as DNA: TGTGCCAGCAGCTTGGCCCCAGGGGTGAACACTGAAGCTTTCTTT. This sequence encodes CASSLAPGVNTEAFF. The chain is built from TRBV5-5 and TRBJ1-1; tentatively, D is TRBD1 (6 bases). Trimming removed 0 bases at V and 0 bases at J, with 9 bases between. CDR1 and CDR2 (germline): SGHKS, YYEKEE (reference sequence). The CDR3 covers 15 residues.

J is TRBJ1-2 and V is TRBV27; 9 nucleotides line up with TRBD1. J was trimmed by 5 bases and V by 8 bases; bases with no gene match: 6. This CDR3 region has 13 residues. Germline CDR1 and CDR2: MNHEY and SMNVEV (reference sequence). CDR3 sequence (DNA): TGTGCCAGCCGGGACAGGGAGAGTTATGGCTACACCTTC. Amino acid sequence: CASRDRESYGYTF.

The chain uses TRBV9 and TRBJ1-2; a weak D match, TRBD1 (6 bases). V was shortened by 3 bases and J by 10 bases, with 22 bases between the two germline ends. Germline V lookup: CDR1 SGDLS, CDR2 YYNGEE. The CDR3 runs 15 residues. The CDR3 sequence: CASSAQAQGYSIYTF. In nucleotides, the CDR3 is TGTGCCAGCAGCGCCCAAGCACAGGGTTATTCAATCTACACCTTC.

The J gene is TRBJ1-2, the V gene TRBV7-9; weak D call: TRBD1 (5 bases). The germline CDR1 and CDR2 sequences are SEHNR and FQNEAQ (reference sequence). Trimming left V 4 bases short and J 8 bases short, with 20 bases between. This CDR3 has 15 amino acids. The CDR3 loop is CASSSTALISGGYTF. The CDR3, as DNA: TGTGCCAGCAGCTCGACAGCCCTTATCTCGGGCGGCTACACCTTC.

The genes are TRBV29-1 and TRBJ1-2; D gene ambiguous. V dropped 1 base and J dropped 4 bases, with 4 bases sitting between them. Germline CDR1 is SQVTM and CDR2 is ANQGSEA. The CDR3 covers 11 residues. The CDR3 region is CSVEGLYGYTF. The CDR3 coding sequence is TGCAGCGTTGAAGGGCTCTATGGCTACACCTTC.

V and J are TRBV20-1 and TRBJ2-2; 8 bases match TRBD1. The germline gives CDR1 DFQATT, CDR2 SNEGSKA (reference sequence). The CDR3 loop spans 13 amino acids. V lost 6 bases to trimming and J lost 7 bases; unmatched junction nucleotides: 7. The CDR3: CSASQGADGELFF. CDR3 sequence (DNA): TGCAGTGCAAGTCAGGGGGCGGACGGGGAGCTGTTTTTT.

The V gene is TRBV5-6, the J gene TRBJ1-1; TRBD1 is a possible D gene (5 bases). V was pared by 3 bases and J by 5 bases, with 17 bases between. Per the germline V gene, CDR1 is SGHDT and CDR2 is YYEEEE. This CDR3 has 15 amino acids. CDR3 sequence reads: CASSYWGVTGTEAFF. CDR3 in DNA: TGTGCCAGCAGCTACTGGGGGGTAACTGGAACTGAAGCTTTCTTT. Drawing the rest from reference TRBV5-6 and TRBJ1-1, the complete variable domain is DAGVTQSPTHLIKTRGQQVTLRCSPKSGHDTVSWYQQALGQGPQFIFQYYEEEERQRGNFPDRFSGHQFPNYSSELNVNALLLGDSALYLCASSYWGVTGTEAFFGQGTRLTVV.

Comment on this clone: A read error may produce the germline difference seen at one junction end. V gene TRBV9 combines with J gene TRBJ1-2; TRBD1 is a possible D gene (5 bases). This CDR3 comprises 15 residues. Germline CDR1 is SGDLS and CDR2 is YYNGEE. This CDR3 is CASSPLDTTNYGCTF. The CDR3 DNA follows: TGTGCCAGCAGCCCCCTGGACACGACTAACTATGGCTGCACCTTC. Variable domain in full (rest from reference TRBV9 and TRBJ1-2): DSGVTQTPKHLITATGQRVTLRCSPRSGDLSVYWYQQSLDQGLQFLIQYYNGEERAKGNILERFSAQQFPDLHSELNLSSLELGDSALYFCASSPLDTTNYGCTFGSGTRLTVV.

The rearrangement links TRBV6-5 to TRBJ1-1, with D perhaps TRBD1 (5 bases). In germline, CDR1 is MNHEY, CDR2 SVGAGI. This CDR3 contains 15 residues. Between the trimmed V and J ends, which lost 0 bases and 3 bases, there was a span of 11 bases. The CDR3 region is CASSYSSGRHTEAFF. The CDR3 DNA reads TGTGCCAGCAGTTACTCGTCAGGGCGGCACACTGAAGCTTTCTTT.

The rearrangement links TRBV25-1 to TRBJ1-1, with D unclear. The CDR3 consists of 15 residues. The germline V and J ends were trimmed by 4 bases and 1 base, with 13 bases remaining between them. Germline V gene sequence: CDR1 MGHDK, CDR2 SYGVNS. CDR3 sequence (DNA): TGTGCCAGCAGTGCCCCTAGAGGGCGGAACACTGAAGCTTTCTTT. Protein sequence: CASSAPRGRNTEAFF.

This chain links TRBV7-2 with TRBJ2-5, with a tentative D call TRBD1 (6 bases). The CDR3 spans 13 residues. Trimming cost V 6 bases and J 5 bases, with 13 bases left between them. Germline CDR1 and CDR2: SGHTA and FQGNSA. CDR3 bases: TGTGCCAGCAGACCCGACAGGCGGGAGACCCAGTACTTC. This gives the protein CASRPDRRETQYF.

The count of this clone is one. The CDR3 bases are TGTGCCAGAAGAGCGGACAGGGACGCTGAAGCTTTCTTT. Amino acids: CARRADRDAEAFF. The genes are TRBV10-3 and TRBJ1-1; TRBD1 aligns across 8 bases. Germline CDR1 and CDR2: ENHRY and SYGVKD. The CDR3 has 13 residues. J gave up 6 bases and V 10 bases, and 10 bases lay outside the gene matches.

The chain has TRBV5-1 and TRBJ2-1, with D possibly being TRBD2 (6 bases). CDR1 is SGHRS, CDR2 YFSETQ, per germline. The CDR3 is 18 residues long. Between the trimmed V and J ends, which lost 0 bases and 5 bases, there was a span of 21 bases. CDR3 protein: CASSLGGGFNRPNNEQFF. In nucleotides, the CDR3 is TGCGCCAGCAGCTTGGGAGGAGGGTTCAATCGGCCGAACAATGAGCAGTTCTTC.

The CDR3 bases are TGTGCCAGTAGTCGGGACAGGATTTATGGCTACACCTTC. The encoded protein is CASSRDRIYGYTF. The chain recombines TRBV19 with TRBJ1-2; TRBD1 aligns across 8 bases. Germline V CDR1 and CDR2: LNHDA, SQIVND (reference sequence). V dropped 5 bases and J dropped 5; count of bases not matched to a gene: 4. The CDR3 extends over 13 amino acids.

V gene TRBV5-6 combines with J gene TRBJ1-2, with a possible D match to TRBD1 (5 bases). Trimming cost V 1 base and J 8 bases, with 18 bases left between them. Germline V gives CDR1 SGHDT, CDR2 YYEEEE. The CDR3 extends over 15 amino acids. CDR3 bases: TGTGCCAGCAGCTTGCCGGGACTAATGCTGGGGGGCTACACCTTC. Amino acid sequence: CASSLPGLMLGGYTF. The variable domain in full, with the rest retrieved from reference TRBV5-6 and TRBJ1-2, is DAGVTQSPTHLIKTRGQQVTLRCSPKSGHDTVSWYQQALGQGPQFIFQYYEEEERQRGNFPDRFSGHQFPNYSSELNVNALLLGDSALYLCASSLPGLMLGGYTFGSGTRLTVV.

The CDR3, as DNA: TGTGCCAGCTCACCAGGGATGTCTGGGGCCAACGTCCTGACTTTC. Its translation is CASSPGMSGANVLTF. The rearrangement uses TRBV18 and TRBJ2-6; D is unresolved. Between the trimmed V and J ends, which lost 2 bases and 1 base, there was a span of 6 bases. CDR3 size: 15 residues. CDR1 is KGHSH, CDR2 LQKENI, per germline.

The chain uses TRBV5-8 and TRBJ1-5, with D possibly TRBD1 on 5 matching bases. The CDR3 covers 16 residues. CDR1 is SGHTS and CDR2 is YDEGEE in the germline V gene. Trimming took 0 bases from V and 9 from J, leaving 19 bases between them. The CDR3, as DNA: TGTGCCAGCAGCTTGGGTCAGGGTAATCAGGGAGGGCCCCAGCATTTT. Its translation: CASSLGQGNQGGPQHF.

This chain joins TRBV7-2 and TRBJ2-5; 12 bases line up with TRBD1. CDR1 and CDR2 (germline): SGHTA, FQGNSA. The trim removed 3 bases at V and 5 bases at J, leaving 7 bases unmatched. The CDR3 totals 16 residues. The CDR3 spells CASSFSGTGGLETQYF. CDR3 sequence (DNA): TGTGCCAGCAGCTTCTCCGGGACAGGGGGCCTGGAGACCCAGTACTTC.

The CDR3 reads CATSEEGGETQYF. The CDR3 region has the DNA TGTGCCACCAGTGAGGAGGGTGGAGAGACCCAGTACTTC. The chain links TRBV24-1 to TRBJ2-5, with a weak D call TRBD2 (6 bases). Between the trimmed V and J ends, which lost 4 bases and 4 bases, there was a span of 9 bases. Germline V gene sequence: CDR1 KGHDR, CDR2 SFDVKD. The CDR3 runs to 13 residues.

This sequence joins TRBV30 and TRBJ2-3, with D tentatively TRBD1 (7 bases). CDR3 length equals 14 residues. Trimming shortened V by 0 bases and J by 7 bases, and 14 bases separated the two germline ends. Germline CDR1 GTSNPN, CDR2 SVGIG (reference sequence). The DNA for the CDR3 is TGTGCCTGGAGTGTACCAGGGGGGAGGAATACGCAGTATTTT. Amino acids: CAWSVPGGRNTQYF.

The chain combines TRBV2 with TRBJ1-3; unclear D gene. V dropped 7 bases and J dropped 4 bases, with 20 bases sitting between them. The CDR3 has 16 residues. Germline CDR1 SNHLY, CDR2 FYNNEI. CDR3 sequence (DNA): TGTGCCAGCACCGCTGGGCCAACTCCGGGAGGAAACACCATATATTTT. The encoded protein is CASTAGPTPGGNTIYF.